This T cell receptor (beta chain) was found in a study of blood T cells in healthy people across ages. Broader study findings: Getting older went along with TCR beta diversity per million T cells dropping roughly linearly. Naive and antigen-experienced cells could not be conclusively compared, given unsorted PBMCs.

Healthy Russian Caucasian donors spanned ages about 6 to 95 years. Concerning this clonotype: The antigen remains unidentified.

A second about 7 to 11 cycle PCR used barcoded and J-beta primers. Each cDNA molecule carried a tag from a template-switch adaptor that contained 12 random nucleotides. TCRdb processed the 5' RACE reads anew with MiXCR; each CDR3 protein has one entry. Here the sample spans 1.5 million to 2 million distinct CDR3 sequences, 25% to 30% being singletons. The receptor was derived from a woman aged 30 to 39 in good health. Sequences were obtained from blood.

The CDR3 reads CASKSGRVGELFF. CDR3 in DNA: TGTGCCAGCAAAAGCGGGAGAGTCGGGGAGCTGTTTTTT. The V gene is TRBV12-3 or TRBV12-4, the J gene TRBJ2-2, with 8 positions matching TRBD2. This CDR3 spans 13 amino acids. J lost 7 bases, V lost 7 bases, and 5 bases had no gene match.